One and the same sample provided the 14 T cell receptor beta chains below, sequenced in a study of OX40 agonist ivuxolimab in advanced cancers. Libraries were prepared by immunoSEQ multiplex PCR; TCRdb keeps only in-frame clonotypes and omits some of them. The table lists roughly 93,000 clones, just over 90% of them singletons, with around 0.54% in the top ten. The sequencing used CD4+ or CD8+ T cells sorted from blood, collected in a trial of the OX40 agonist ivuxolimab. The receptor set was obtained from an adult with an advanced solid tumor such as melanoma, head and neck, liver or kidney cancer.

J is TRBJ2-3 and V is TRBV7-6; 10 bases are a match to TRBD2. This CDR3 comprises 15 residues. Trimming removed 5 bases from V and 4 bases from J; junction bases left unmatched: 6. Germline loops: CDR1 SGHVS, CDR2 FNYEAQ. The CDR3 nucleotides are TGTGCCAGCAGCCCTCTAGCGGGAGATCCAGATACGCAGTATTTT. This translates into CASSPLAGDPDTQYF.

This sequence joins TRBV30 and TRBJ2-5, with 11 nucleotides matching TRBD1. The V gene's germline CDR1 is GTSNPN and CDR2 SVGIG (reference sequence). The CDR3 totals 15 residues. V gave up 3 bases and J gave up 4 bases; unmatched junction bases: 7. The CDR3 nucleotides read TGTGCCTGGAGCGCCGGACAGGGGGCGGGAGAGACCCAGTACTTC. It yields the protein CAWSAGQGAGETQYF.

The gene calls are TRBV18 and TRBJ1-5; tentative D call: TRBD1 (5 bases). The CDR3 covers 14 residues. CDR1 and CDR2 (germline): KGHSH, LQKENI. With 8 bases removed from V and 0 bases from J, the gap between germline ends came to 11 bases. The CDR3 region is CASVDTYSNQPQHF. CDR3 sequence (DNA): TGTGCCAGCGTGGACACCTATAGCAATCAGCCCCAGCATTTT.

CDR3 in DNA: TGTGCCAGTGTAGGGGGAAGAAACACCGGGGAGCTGTTTTTT. It yields the protein CASVGGRNTGELFF. The chain combines TRBV2 with TRBJ2-2, with D maybe TRBD1 (6 bases). This CDR3 is 14 amino acids long. V gave up 9 bases and J gave up 2 bases, with 13 bases separating them. CDR1 is SNHLY and CDR2 is FYNNEI in the germline V gene.

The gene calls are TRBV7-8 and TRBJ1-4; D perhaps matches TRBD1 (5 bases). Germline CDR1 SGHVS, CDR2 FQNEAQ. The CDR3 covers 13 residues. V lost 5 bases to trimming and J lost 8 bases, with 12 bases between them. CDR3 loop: CASSPQGGEKLFF. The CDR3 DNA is TGTGCCAGCAGCCCCCAGGGAGGCGAAAAACTGTTTTTT.

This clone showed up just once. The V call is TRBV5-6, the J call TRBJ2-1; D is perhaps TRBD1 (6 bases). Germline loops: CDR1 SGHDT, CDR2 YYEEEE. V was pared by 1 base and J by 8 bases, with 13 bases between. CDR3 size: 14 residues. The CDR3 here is CASSLSGVSDEQFF. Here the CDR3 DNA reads TGTGCCAGCAGCTTGTCAGGGGTCTCTGATGAGCAGTTCTTC.

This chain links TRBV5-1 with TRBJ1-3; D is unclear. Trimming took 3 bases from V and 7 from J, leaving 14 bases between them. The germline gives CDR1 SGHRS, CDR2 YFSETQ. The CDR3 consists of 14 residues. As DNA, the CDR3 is TGCGCCAGCAGCTCGACCGCACAAGGGAACACCATATATTTT. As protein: CASSSTAQGNTIYF. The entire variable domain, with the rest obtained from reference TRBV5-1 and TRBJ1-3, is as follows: KAGVTQTPRYLIKTRGQQVTLSCSPISGHRSVSWYQQTPGQGLQFLFEYFSETQRNKGNFPGRFSGRQFSNSRSEMNVSTLELGDSALYLCASSSTAQGNTIYFGEGSWLTVV.

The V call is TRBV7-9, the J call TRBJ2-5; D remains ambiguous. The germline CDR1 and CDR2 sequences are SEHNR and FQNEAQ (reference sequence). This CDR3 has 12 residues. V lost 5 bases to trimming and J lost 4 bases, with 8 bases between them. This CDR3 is CASSATRETQYF. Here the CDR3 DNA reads TGTGCCAGCAGCGCGACGAGAGAGACCCAGTACTTC.

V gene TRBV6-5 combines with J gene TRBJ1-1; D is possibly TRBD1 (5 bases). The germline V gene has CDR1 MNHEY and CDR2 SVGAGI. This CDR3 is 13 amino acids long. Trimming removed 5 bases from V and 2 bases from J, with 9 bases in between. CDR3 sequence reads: CASSRDGNTEAFF. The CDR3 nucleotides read TGTGCCAGCAGTCGGGACGGTAACACTGAAGCTTTCTTT.

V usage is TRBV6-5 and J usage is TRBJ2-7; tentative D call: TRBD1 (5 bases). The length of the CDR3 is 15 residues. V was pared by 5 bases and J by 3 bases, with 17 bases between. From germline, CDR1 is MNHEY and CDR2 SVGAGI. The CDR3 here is CASSVLQVSDYEQYF. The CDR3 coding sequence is TGTGCCAGCAGTGTCTTACAGGTCTCAGACTACGAGCAGTACTTC.

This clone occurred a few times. The CDR3 region has the DNA TGTGCCAGCAGCTTAACGCAGGGGGCCGACTATGGCTACACCTTC. Amino acids: CASSLTQGADYGYTF. This chain connects TRBV7-6 to TRBJ1-2, with 8 positions matching TRBD1. Germline assignment: CDR1 SGHVS and CDR2 FNYEAQ. This CDR3 is 15 amino acids long. Trimming at V came to 2 bases and at J to 3 bases, leaving 5 bases not matched to a gene.

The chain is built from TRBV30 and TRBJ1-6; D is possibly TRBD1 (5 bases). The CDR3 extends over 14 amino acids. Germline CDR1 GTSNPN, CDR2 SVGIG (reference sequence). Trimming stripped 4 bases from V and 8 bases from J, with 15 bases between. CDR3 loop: CAWTGGPMDSPLHF. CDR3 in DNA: TGTGCCTGGACCGGGGGACCTATGGATTCACCCCTCCACTTT.

The CDR3: CASSLAGETGELFF. CDR3 coding DNA: TGTGCCAGCAGCTTGGCTGGTGAAACCGGGGAGCTGTTTTTT. V gene TRBV5-6 combines with J gene TRBJ2-2; D remains unclear. This CDR3 is built from 14 residues. The V and J ends lost 0 bases and 5 bases respectively, with 8 bases between them. CDR1 and CDR2 from the germline V gene are SGHDT and YYEEEE.

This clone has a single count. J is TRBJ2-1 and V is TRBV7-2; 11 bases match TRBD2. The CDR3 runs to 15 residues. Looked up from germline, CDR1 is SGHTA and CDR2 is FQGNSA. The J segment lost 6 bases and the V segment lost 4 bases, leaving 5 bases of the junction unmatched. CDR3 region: CASSSTSGGLNEQFF. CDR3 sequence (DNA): TGTGCCAGCAGCTCAACTAGCGGGGGACTCAATGAGCAGTTCTTC.